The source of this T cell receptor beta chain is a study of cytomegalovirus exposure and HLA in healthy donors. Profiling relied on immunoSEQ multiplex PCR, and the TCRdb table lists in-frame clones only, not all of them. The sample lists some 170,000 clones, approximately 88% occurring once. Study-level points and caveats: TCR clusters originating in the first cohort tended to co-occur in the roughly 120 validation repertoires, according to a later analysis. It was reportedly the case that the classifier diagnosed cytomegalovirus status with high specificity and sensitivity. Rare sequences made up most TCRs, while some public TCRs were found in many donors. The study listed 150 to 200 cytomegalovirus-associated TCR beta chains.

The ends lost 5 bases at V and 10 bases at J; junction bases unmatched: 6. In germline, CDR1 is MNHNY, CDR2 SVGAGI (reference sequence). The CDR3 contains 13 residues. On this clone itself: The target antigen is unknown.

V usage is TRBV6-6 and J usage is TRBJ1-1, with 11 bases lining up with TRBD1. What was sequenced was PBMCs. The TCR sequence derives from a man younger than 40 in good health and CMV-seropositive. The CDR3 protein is CASSQGTGGGAFF. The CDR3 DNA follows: TGTGCCAGCAGTCAAGGGACAGGGGGAGGAGCTTTCTTT.